These T cell receptor beta chains were read from a single sample in a study of shared clonotypes between healthy human individuals. The method was immunoSEQ multiplex PCR; TCRdb's version includes in-frame clones alone and lacks a portion of them. The sample has around 1.4 million clones, about 98.5% seen once. Sequencing was done on a sample of naive CD4+ T cells sorted from blood. Source of these receptors: a man aged 25-45 years in good health. Both conserved end residues are part of each CDR3. A D gene is named only where the DNA matches it firmly. Only part of the rows carry a size: once, few, many, or a class if the clone is expanded.

TRBD2,TRBV9,TRBJ2-1,NA,CASTQLAGGDNEQFF,TGTGCCAGCACCCAACTAGCGGGAGGGGACAATGAGCAGTTCTTC
NA,TRBV15,TRBJ2-5,NA,CATSGSAQETQYF,TGTGCCACCAGCGGGTCGGCTCAAGAGACCCAGTACTTC
TRBD2,TRBV5-4,TRBJ2-1,NA,CASSVRTSSSNEQFF,TGTGCCAGCAGCGTACGGACTAGCTCGTCTAATGAGCAGTTCTTC
NA,TRBV11-2,TRBJ2-5,NA,CASTLKETQYF,TGTGCCAGCACCCTTAAAGAGACCCAGTACTTC
NA,TRBV27,TRBJ2-7,NA,CASSVRRGYEQYF,TGTGCCAGCAGCGTTAGACGGGGCTACGAGCAGTACTTC
TRBD2,TRBV5-5,TRBJ2-1,NA,CASSWEGPTYNEQFF,TGTGCCAGCAGCTGGGAGGGACCGACCTACAATGAGCAGTTCTTC
NA,TRBV7-2,TRBJ1-1,NA,CASSLRTGVNTEAFF,TGTGCCAGCAGCTTAAGAACTGGGGTGAACACTGAAGCTTTCTTT
TRBD1,TRBV4-1,TRBJ1-2,NA,CASSQPLGTGYMGYTF,TGCGCCAGCAGCCAACCGCTCGGGACAGGATACATGGGCTACACCTTC
NA,TRBV18,TRBJ1-1,NA,CASSLGRQKNTEAFF,TGTGCCAGCTCACTGGGACGGCAAAAGAACACTGAAGCTTTCTTT
TRBD1,TRBV9,TRBJ1-5,NA,CASSVGDRHQPQHF,TGTGCCAGCAGCGTAGGGGACAGACATCAGCCCCAGCATTTT
TRBD2,TRBV2,TRBJ2-3,once,CASIHRLVVAGGPVYTDTQYF,TGTGCCAGCATCCACCGTCTCGTCGTAGCGGGAGGGCCCGTCTACACAGATACGCAGTATTTT
TRBD2,TRBV4-1,TRBJ2-7,once,CASSQVTSGSRYEQYF,TGCGCCAGCAGCCAAGTGACAAGCGGGAGTCGGTACGAGCAGTACTTC
NA,TRBV6-5,TRBJ1-4,NA,CASSKNVRPFEKLFF,TGTGCCAGCAGCAAAAATGTGAGGCCTTTCGAAAAACTGTTTTTT
NA,TRBV7-2,TRBJ2-7,NA,CASSAGQSFYYEQYF,TGTGCCAGCAGCGCCGGGCAGTCCTTTTACTACGAGCAGTACTTC
NA,TRBV10-3,TRBJ2-6,NA,CAISPSMAAPGANVLTF,TGTGCCATCAGTCCTTCAATGGCCGCCCCTGGGGCCAACGTCCTGACTTTC
NA,TRBV11-3,TRBJ2-1,NA,CASSLQAASYNEQFF,TGTGCCAGCAGCTTACAGGCTGCATCCTACAATGAGCAGTTCTTC